The 20 T cell receptor beta chains in this list originate from one sample, sequenced in a study of blood T cell repertoires in COVID-19. TCRdb's table, derived via immunoSEQ multiplex PCR, lists solely in-frame clones and lacks some. The sample carries about 210,000 clones, about 90% recorded once. The sequenced sample was peripheral blood. The receptors shown here come from a man aged 25 to 40 with acute or convalescent COVID-19.

The rearrangement joins TRBV27 to TRBJ2-7; a possible D gene is TRBD2 (6 bases). V was clipped by 8 bases and J by 1 base, with 15 bases between them. Germline V gene sequence: CDR1 MNHEY, CDR2 SMNVEV (reference sequence). CDR3 length equals 14 residues. CDR3 loop: CASRLEGLSYEQYF. The CDR3 nucleotides are TGTGCCAGCCGATTGGAGGGCTTGTCCTACGAGCAGTACTTC.

V and J are TRBV9 and TRBJ2-2; D call uncertain. From germline, CDR1 is SGDLS and CDR2 YYNGEE. Trimming shortened V by 4 bases and J by 8 bases, and 6 bases separated the two germline ends. CDR3 length: 11 amino acids. CDR3 protein: CASSLLGELFF. The CDR3, as DNA: TGTGCCAGCAGCTTGCTAGGGGAGCTGTTTTTT.

The V and J genes are TRBV18 and TRBJ1-4; a weak D match, TRBD1 (5 bases). The CDR3 runs to 14 residues. V lost 6 bases to trimming and J lost 7 bases, with 15 bases between them. Looked up from germline, CDR1 is KGHSH and CDR2 is LQKENI. This CDR3 reads CASSTTIGGEKLFF. The CDR3 bases are TGTGCCAGCTCTACCACCATCGGGGGTGAAAAACTGTTTTTT.

V usage is TRBV5-4 and J usage is TRBJ2-1; the match to TRBD2 covers 9 bases. Trimming cost V 5 bases and J 5 bases; bases outside gene matches: 8. The CDR3 loop spans 15 amino acids. Per germline, CDR1 SGHNT and CDR2 YYREEE (reference sequence). The CDR3 loop reads CASRRAGGPNNEQFF. The CDR3 DNA follows: TGTGCCAGCAGGAGGGCGGGGGGGCCCAACAATGAGCAGTTCTTC.

This clone appeared a single time. CDR3 bases: TGTGCCAGCTCGCAACCAGGGGGGCCTGAAGCTTTCTTT. It encodes CASSQPGGPEAFF. The chain uses TRBV18 and TRBJ1-1, with 7 bases identical to TRBD1. Looked up from germline, CDR1 is KGHSH and CDR2 is LQKENI. The CDR3 totals 13 residues. V gave up 6 bases and J gave up 6 bases; unmatched junction bases: 7.

The rearrangement links TRBV28 to TRBJ1-4, with TRBD1 as a possible D gene (5 bases). Germline V gives CDR1 MDHEN, CDR2 SYDVKM. The CDR3 sequence is 15 residues long. Deletions cut 5 bases from V and 11 bases from J, with 21 bases between. DNA of the CDR3: TGTGCCAGCAGTCCTGTCCCCCCGGGAGGGACGAAACTGTTTTTT. Encoded protein: CASSPVPPGGTKLFF.

The chain employs TRBV9 and TRBJ2-3; D unclear. Trimming cost V 0 bases and J 1 base, with 12 bases left between them. Germline CDR1 SGDLS, CDR2 YYNGEE. CDR3 length equals 16 residues. Written as DNA, the CDR3 is TGTGCCAGCAGCGTAGGTAACTCCCAGGGCACAGATACGCAGTATTTT. This gives the protein CASSVGNSQGTDTQYF.

V is TRBV7-9 and J is TRBJ1-1; tentative D call: TRBD1 (6 bases). Germline V gives CDR1 SEHNR, CDR2 FQNEAQ (reference sequence). The CDR3 covers 12 residues. Trimming removed 8 bases at V and 4 bases at J, with 11 bases between. CDR3 amino acids: CASHRVGTEAFF. The CDR3 bases are TGTGCCAGCCACAGGGTCGGCACTGAAGCTTTCTTT.

The chain couples TRBV18 to TRBJ2-3; D is perhaps TRBD2 (6 bases). Germline assignment: CDR1 KGHSH and CDR2 LQKENI. The CDR3 extends over 15 amino acids. Trimming left V 5 bases short and J 6 bases short, with 18 bases between. CDR3 sequence reads: CASSGTSPIGDTQYF. The DNA for the CDR3 is TGTGCCAGCTCAGGGACTTCCCCCATCGGGGATACGCAGTATTTT.

The rearrangement joins TRBV2 to TRBJ2-1; 7 nucleotides line up with TRBD2. The germline gives CDR1 SNHLY, CDR2 FYNNEI. V gave up 3 bases and J gave up 2 bases; unmatched junction bases: 4. The CDR3 sequence is 15 residues long. The CDR3 is CASSDSGTTYNEQFF. The DNA of the CDR3 is TGTGCCAGCAGTGACTCGGGGACTACCTACAATGAGCAGTTCTTC.

The V and J genes are TRBV27 and TRBJ1-3, with D perhaps TRBD1 (6 bases). V was clipped by 5 bases and J by 3 bases, with 14 bases between them. The CDR3 runs to 15 residues. Germline V gene sequence: CDR1 MNHEY, CDR2 SMNVEV (reference sequence). The CDR3 protein is CASSPTDSRGNTIYF. The CDR3 DNA is TGTGCCAGCAGTCCCACGGACAGCCGTGGAAACACCATATATTTT.

The chain couples TRBV12-3 or TRBV12-4 to TRBJ1-2, with D uncertain. The V end lost 8 bases, the J end lost 8 bases, and 15 bases lay between the germline ends. The CDR3 is 12 residues long. This chain's CDR3 is CASRSPGGGYTF. The CDR3 DNA is TGTGCCAGCCGGTCCCCTGGAGGGGGCTACACCTTC.

The V and J genes are TRBV11-2 and TRBJ1-5; 12 bases are a match to TRBD1. Trimming took 5 bases from V and 7 from J; bases not matched to a gene: 3. This CDR3 spans 14 amino acids. Looked up from germline, CDR1 is SGHAT and CDR2 is FQNNGV. The CDR3 DNA reads as TGTGCCAGCAGCCTAGGGACAGGGGGCCAGCCCCAGCATTTT. Amino acids: CASSLGTGGQPQHF.

The genes are TRBV7-9 and TRBJ2-5; 12 bases match TRBD2. This CDR3 region has 16 residues. Germline CDR1 is SEHNR and CDR2 is FQNEAQ (reference sequence). After removal of 4 bases from V and 4 bases from J, the junction contained 7 bases not matched to a gene. This CDR3 reads CASSSMTSGSRETQYF. In nucleotides, the CDR3 is TGTGCCAGCAGCTCCATGACTAGCGGGAGTCGAGAGACCCAGTACTTC.

This clone was recorded only once. The V gene is TRBV7-9, the J gene TRBJ2-3, with TRBD1 matching over 7 bases. V dropped 5 bases and J dropped 5; count of bases not matched to a gene: 10. Germline loops: CDR1 SEHNR, CDR2 FQNEAQ (reference sequence). The CDR3 has 15 amino acids. This chain's CDR3 is CASSPDRPGKDTQYF. The CDR3 DNA is TGTGCCAGCAGCCCGGACAGGCCCGGAAAAGATACGCAGTATTTT.

This sequence joins TRBV5-6 and TRBJ1-1; D may be TRBD1 (5 bases). CDR1 SGHDT and CDR2 YYEEEE come from the germline V gene. V lost 3 bases and J 3 bases, leaving 9 bases between the germline ends. The CDR3 is 13 residues long. The CDR3 DNA is TGTGCCAGCAGCTCAGGGATTTACACTGAAGCTTTCTTT. Translated: CASSSGIYTEAFF.

The chain is built from TRBV19 and TRBJ1-3, with D maybe TRBD1 (6 bases). The CDR3 length is 16 residues. Per germline, CDR1 LNHDA and CDR2 SQIVND (reference sequence). V lost 2 bases and J 0 bases, leaving 11 bases between the germline ends. CDR3 in DNA: TGTGCCAGTAGTATATCCAGGACAGTCTCTGGAAACACCATATATTTT. It codes for CASSISRTVSGNTIYF. The whole variable domain, remainder taken from reference TRBV19 and TRBJ1-3, is DGGITQSPKYLFRKEGQNVTLSCEQNLNHDAMYWYRQDPGQGLRLIYYSQIVNDFQKGDIAEGYSVSREKKESFPLTVTSAQKNPTAFYLCASSISRTVSGNTIYFGEGSWLTVV.

The rearrangement uses TRBV18 and TRBJ1-1; perhaps TRBD1 as D (6 bases). Germline lookup yields CDR1 KGHSH and CDR2 LQKENI. V lost 6 bases to trimming and J lost 6 bases, with 20 bases between them. The length of the CDR3 is 15 residues. CDR3 DNA sequence: TGTGCCAGCTCGATCATCGAGGGGGGGAAGGCTGAAGCTTTCTTT. Residues: CASSIIEGGKAEAFF. The whole variable domain, filled in from reference TRBV18 and TRBJ1-1, reads NAGVMQNPRHLVRRRGQEARLRCSPMKGHSHVYWYRQLPEEGLKFMVYLQKENIIDESGMPKERFSAEFPKEGPSILRIQQVVRGDSAAYFCASSIIEGGKAEAFFGQGTRLTVV.

The CDR3 spells CAWSSTGGNQPQHF. CDR3 in DNA: TGTGCCTGGAGTTCGACAGGGGGCAATCAGCCCCAGCATTTT. The V call is TRBV30, the J call TRBJ1-5, with 8 bases aligning to TRBD1. CDR1 and CDR2 from the germline V gene are GTSNPN and SVGIG (reference sequence). The CDR3 spans 14 residues. V lost 2 bases, J lost 2 bases, and 2 bases stayed unmatched.

The V call is TRBV7-2, the J call TRBJ1-4, with D possibly TRBD1 on 5 matching bases. Germline CDR1 SGHTA, CDR2 FQGNSA. Trimming removed 1 base at V and 1 base at J, with 13 bases between. This CDR3 is built from 17 residues. In nucleotides, the CDR3 is TGTGCCAGCAGCTTAGTTTATGGGGCAGGAACTAATGAAAAACTGTTTTTT. Protein product: CASSLVYGAGTNEKLFF.